This record covers a single T cell receptor (beta chain). These data originate in a study of T cells after yellow fever vaccination. As for the study in general: SMART-Seq v4 Ultra Low Input served to prepare low-cell-number fractions.

5'RACE template switching generated TCR cDNA, adding a universal primer site and UMIs. TCRdb re-called the 5' RACE reads through MiXCR, storing one row per CDR3 protein. This sample yields over 300,000 distinct CDR3 sequences, of which approximately 4% are seen a single time; under 30% belongs to the top ten. V shed 1 base, J shed 5 bases, and the junction held 5 bases outside the gene matches. Germline loops: CDR1 LNHNV, CDR2 YYDKDF (reference sequence). CDR3 length: 14 amino acids. Here the sequenced sample was PBMCs, taken 5 days after the yellow fever booster vaccination. The chain combines TRBV15 with TRBJ2-7; 7 bases fit TRBD1. This clonotype originated in a man between 18 and 29 years old who received the YFV17D yellow fever vaccine. The CDR3 bases are TGTGCCACCAGCAGAGGGGGGACAGCGGACGAGCAGTACTTC. This sequence encodes CATSRGGTADEQYF.